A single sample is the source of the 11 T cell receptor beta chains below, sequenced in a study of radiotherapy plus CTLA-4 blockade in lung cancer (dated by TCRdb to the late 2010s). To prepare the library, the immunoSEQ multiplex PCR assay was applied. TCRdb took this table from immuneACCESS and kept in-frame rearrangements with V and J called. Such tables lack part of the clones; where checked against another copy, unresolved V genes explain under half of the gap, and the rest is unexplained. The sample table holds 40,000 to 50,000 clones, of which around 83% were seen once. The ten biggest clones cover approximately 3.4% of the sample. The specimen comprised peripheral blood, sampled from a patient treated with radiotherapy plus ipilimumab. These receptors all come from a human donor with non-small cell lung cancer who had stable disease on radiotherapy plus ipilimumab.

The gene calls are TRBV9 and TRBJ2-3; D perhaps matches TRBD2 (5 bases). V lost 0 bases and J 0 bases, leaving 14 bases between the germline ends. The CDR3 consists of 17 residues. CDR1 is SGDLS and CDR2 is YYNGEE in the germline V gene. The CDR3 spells CASSVEPRPGSTDTQYF. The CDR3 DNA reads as TGTGCCAGCAGCGTAGAGCCCAGGCCGGGGAGCACAGATACGCAGTATTTT.

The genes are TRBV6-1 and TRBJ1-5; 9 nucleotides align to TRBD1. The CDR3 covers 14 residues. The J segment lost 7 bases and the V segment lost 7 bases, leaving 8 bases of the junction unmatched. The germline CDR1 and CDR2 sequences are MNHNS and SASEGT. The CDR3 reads CASIPGTGIQPQHF. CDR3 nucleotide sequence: TGTGCCAGCATCCCCGGGACAGGGATCCAGCCCCAGCATTTT.

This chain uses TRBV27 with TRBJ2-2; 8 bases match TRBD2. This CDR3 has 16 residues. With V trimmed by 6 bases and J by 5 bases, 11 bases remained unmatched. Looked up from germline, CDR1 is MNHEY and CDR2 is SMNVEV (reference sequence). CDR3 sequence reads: CASRRVTGGQTGELFF. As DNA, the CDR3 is TGTGCCAGCAGGCGAGTTACGGGAGGGCAGACCGGGGAGCTGTTTTTT.

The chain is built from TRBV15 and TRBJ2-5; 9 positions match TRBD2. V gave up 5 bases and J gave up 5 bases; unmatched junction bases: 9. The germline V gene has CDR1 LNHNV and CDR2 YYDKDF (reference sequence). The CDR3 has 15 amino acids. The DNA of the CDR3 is TGTGCCACCAGCCCAAGGCGGGAGGGCCTGGAGACCCAGTACTTC. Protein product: CATSPRREGLETQYF.

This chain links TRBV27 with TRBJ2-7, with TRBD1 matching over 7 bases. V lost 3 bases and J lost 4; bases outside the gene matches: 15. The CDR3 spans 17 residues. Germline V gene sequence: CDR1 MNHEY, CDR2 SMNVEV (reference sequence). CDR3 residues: CASSFRNRGNRIYEQYF. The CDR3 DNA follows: TGTGCCAGCAGTTTTCGAAACAGGGGTAATAGGATATACGAGCAGTACTTC.

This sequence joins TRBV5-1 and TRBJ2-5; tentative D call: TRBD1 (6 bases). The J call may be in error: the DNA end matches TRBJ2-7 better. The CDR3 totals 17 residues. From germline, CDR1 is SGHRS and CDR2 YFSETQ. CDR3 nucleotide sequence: TGCGCCAGCAGCCCCGCCGTGGGGGCCTCCAGCTCCTACGAGCAGTACTTC. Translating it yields CASSPAVGASSSYEQYF.

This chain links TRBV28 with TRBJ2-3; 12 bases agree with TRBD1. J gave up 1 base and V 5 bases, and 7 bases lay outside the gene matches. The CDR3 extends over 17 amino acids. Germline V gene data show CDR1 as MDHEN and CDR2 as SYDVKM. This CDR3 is CASSTSGTGGGTDTQYF. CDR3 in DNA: TGTGCCAGCAGTACCTCCGGGACAGGGGGCGGCACAGATACGCAGTATTTT.

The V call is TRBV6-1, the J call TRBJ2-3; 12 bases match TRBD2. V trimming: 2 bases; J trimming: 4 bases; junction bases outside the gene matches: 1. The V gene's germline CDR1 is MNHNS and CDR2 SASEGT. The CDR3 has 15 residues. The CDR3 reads CASSELAGGPDTQYF. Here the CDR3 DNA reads TGTGCCAGCAGTGAACTAGCGGGAGGGCCAGATACGCAGTATTTT.

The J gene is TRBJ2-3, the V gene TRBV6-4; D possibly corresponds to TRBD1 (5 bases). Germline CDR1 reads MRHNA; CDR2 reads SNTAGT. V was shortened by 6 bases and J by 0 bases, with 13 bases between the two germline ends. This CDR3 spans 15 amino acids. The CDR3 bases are TGTGCCAGCAGCGCTACCCGACAGAGCACAGATACGCAGTATTTT. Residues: CASSATRQSTDTQYF.

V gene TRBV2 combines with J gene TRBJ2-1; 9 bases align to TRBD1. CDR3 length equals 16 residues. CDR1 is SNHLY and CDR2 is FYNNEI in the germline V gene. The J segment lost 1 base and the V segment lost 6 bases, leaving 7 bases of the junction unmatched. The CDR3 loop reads CASRGQGGRSYNEQFF. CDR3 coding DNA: TGTGCCAGCAGGGGACAGGGAGGGAGATCCTACAATGAGCAGTTCTTC.

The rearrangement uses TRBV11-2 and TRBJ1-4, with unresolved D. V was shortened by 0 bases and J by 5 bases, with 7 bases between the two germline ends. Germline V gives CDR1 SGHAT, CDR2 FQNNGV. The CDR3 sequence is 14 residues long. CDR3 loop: CASSLEPVNEKLFF. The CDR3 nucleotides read TGTGCCAGCAGCTTAGAGCCAGTAAATGAAAAACTGTTTTTT.